This T cell receptor beta chain emerged from a study of T cells in Graves' hyperthyroidism and ophthalmopathy. Findings of the study overall: Stable hyperthyroidism was separated from ophthalmopathy by a model based on 13 V-J features.

Using RNA transcripts as the source, TCR beta CDR3 regions were amplified. The TCR CDR3 was amplified in a first-round RT-PCR using the HTBI primer set. TCRdb analysed the multiplex PCR reads with MiXCR anew, one entry per CDR3 protein. This sample has about 400,000 distinct CDR3 sequences, with 15% found just once. This clonotype was detected many times. Its antigen remains unknown. Thyroid ultrasound, orbital computed tomography, clinical symptoms, and serum thyroxine and TRAb underpinned diagnoses. Source material for PBMCs was 10 ml fresh peripheral blood. Losses at the gene ends were 6 bases for V and 0 bases for J; bases not matched to a gene: 8. This CDR3 region has 15 residues.

Sequenced: blood. The TCR comes from a young woman with Graves' hyperthyroidism. This chain links TRBV12-3 or TRBV12-4 with TRBJ2-7; 7 bases map to TRBD1. This chain's CDR3 is CASRGGTVSSYEQYF. The CDR3 nucleotides read TGTGCCAGCAGGGGTGGGACAGTGAGCTCCTACGAGCAGTACTTC.